The 13 T cell receptor beta chains listed next were all sequenced from one sample in a study of tumor-infiltrating lymphocytes in oesophageal squamous cell carcinoma. In TCRdb, the reads were re-called with MiXCR into one record per CDR3 protein. The data show over 9,000 distinct CDR3 sequences, roughly three fifths seen once. The source material was blood. Receptors originate from a female donor with esophageal squamous cell carcinoma.

The table lists this clonotype with a few counts. Mismatch with germline at one junction end may stem from a read error. The rearrangement joins TRBV7-6 to TRBJ1-1; tentatively, D is TRBD1 (6 bases). The CDR3 covers 13 residues. Germline CDR1 reads SGHVS; CDR2 reads FNYEAQ. In nucleotides, the CDR3 is TGTGCTAGCAGCTTGACAGGTAACACTGAAGCTTTCTTT. This translates into CASSLTGNTEAFF.

As to this clonotype: This likely comes from a read error, as the CDR3 has no conserved phenylalanine or tryptophan at its end. Because the CDR3's place on the DNA is in doubt, the DNA is left out and the CDR3 is given as listed by TCRdb. The rearrangement joins TRBV5-3 to TRBJ2-6; whether TRBD1, the table's D call, matches the DNA was not checked. TRBV5-3 counts as an open reading frame of uncertain function. The length of the CDR3 is 9 amino acids, counting both ends. CDR3 protein: CASVSPRDR.

Relative to its sample, this clonotype is medium-sized. Here the CDR3 reads CATSRVSGEQYF. CDR3 sequence (DNA): TGTGCCACCAGCCGGGTGTCGGGGGAGCAGTACTTC. J is TRBJ2-5 and V is TRBV24-1, with D possibly matching TRBD2 (6 bases). This CDR3 region has 12 residues. Per the germline V gene, CDR1 is KGHDR and CDR2 is SFDVKD. Trimming stripped 7 bases from V and 11 bases from J, with 16 bases between.

The chain links TRBV7-2 to TRBJ2-5, with 8 bases identical to TRBD2. The CDR3 length is 17 residues. The germline V gene has CDR1 SGHTA and CDR2 FQGNSA. The junction had 8 bases not matched to a gene; V was cut back by 1 base and J by 1 base. The CDR3 is CASSLVHGGAPQETQYF. The CDR3 region has the DNA TGTGCCAGCAGCTTAGTCCACGGGGGGGCCCCCCAAGAGACCCAGTACTTC. Full variable domain (outside the CDR3, taken from reference TRBV7-2 and TRBJ2-5): GAGVSQSPSNKVTEKGKDVELRCDPISGHTALYWYRQSLGQGLEFLIYFQGNSAPDKSGLPSDRFSAERTGGSVSTLTIQRTQQEDSAVYLCASSLVHGGAPQETQYFGPGTRLLVL.

The chain recombines TRBV7-3 with TRBJ1-1; D ambiguous. Germline lookup yields CDR1 SGHTA and CDR2 FQGTGA. The CDR3 runs to 14 residues. Trimming removed 0 bases at V and 0 bases at J, with 5 bases between. In DNA form, the CDR3 reads TGTGCCAGCAGCTTAACAGGGATGAACACTGAAGCTTTCTTT. Translated, it gives CASSLTGMNTEAFF.

The table lists this clonotype with a count of one. The V and J genes are TRBV7-8 and TRBJ2-7, with TRBD2 matching over 10 bases. The closer fit of TRBJ2-5 to the DNA end suggests the J call may be wrong. Germline V CDR1 and CDR2: SGHVS, FQNEAQ. The CDR3 is 16 residues long. For the CDR3, the DNA is TGTGCCAGCAGCTTAGCGCCTAGCGGGGGACAAGAGACCCAGTACTTC. Translated: CASSLAPSGGQETQYF.

With regard to this clonotype: A read error is likely, as this CDR3 ends without the conserved phenylalanine or tryptophan. This chain joins TRBV11-2 and TRBJ2-3; D is unclear. Per the germline V gene, CDR1 is SGHAT and CDR2 is FQNNGV. V dropped 6 bases and J dropped 3 bases, with 4 bases sitting between them. The CDR3 spans 11 residues. CDR3 protein: CASRITDTQYV. Written as DNA, the CDR3 is TGTGCCAGCAGGATTACAGATACGCAGTATGTT.

The chain employs TRBV12-5 and TRBJ2-7; D is undetermined. The CDR3 has 15 residues. Looked up from germline, CDR1 is LGHNT and CDR2 is FRNRAP. Between the trimmed V and J ends, which lost 0 bases and 2 bases, there was a span of 11 bases. The CDR3 DNA reads as TGTGCTAGTGGTTTGGTAATGGTATCGGCCTACGAGCAGTACTTC. It encodes CASGLVMVSAYEQYF.

The J gene is TRBJ2-3, the V gene TRBV5-6, with D maybe TRBD1 (6 bases). The CDR3 is 16 amino acids. V lost 3 bases and J lost 0, with 14 bases in between. Per germline, CDR1 SGHDT and CDR2 YYEEEE. CDR3 loop: CASSWAGTPSTDTQYF. CDR3 DNA sequence: TGTGCCAGCAGCTGGGCCGGGACACCTAGCACAGATACGCAGTATTTT.

This clonotype has a count of ten or more. No conserved phenylalanine or tryptophan is present at the end of the CDR3, so a read error is the likely explanation. It is unclear where the CDR3 begins or ends on the DNA, so no DNA is shown, and the CDR3 is as TCRdb lists it. The chain recombines TRBV6-1 with TRBJ2-5. Germline-derived CDR1 and CDR2 are MNHNS and SASEGT. Counting both end residues, the CDR3 totals 16 amino acids. CDR3 loop: CASSEALGPHEQYFGN.

The chain links TRBV28 to TRBJ2-5; tentatively, D is TRBD2 (7 bases). The J call is in doubt because the DNA end fits TRBJ2-7 better. Germline loops: CDR1 MDHEN, CDR2 SYDVKM. This CDR3 has 13 residues. The chain's CDR3 is CASMGGARYEQYF. The CDR3 coding sequence is TGTGCCAGCATGGGGGGGGCTCGGTACGAGCAGTACTTC.

This clonotype occurred a few times. V and J are TRBV7-2 and TRBJ2-5; TRBD2 agrees at 13 bases. The ends lost 4 bases at V and 5 bases at J; junction bases unmatched: 7. The CDR3 runs 16 residues. Looked up from germline, CDR1 is SGHTA and CDR2 is FQGNSA. CDR3: CASSSRLAGGHETQYF. The CDR3 bases are TGTGCCAGCAGCTCTCGACTAGCGGGAGGTCACGAGACCCAGTACTTC.

The chain combines TRBV6-5 with TRBJ2-7; 7 positions agree with TRBD1. The DNA end is more similar to TRBJ2-5, so the J call may be wrong. CDR1 and CDR2 from the germline V gene are MNHEY and SVGAGI. The CDR3 runs 14 residues. CDR3 in DNA: TGTGCCAGCAGCAGAGGGGGCGGGCAAGAGACCCAGTACTTC. Protein product: CASSRGGGQETQYF.